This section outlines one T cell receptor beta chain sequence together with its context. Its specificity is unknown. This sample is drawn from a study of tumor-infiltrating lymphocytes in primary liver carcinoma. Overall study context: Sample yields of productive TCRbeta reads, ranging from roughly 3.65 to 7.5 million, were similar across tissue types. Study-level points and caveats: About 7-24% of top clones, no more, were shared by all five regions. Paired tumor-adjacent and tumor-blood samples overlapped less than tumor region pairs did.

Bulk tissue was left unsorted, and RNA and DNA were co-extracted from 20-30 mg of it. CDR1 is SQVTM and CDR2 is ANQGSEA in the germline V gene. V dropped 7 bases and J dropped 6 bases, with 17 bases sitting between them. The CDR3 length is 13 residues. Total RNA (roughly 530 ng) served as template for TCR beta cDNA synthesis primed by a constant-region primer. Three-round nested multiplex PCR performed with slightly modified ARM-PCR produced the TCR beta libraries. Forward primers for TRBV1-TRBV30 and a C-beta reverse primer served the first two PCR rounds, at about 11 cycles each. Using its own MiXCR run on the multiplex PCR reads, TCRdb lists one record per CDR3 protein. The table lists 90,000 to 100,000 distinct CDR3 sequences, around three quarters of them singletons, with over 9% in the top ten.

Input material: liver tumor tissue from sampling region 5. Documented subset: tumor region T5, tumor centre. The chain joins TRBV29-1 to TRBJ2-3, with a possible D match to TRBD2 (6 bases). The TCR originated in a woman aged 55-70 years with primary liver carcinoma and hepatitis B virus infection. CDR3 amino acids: CSATSRLGDTQYF. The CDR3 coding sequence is TGCAGCGCTACTAGCAGGTTGGGGGATACGCAGTATTTT.